Listed below are T cell receptor beta chains from one sample, sequenced in a study of CD8 T cells in Susac syndrome. TCRdb ran MiXCR on the immunoSEQ multiplex PCR reads and lists one entry per CDR3 protein. This table holds under 200,000 distinct CDR3 sequences, around 95% found once. The sample taken for sequencing was CD4+ T cells from PBMCs. All receptors derive from a human donor with Susac syndrome. Each CDR3 is given with its conserved first and last residue. D genes are given only for firm matches. Rows may omit the clone size; those that give it use once, few, many or a size class.

d_call clone_size j_call v_call cdr3_aa cdr3_nt
TRBD2 NA TRBJ2-3 TRBV4-3 CASSQAGTSKDTQYF TGCGCCAGCAGCCAAGCGGGGACTAGCAAAGATACGCAGTATTTT
TRBD1 NA TRBJ2-5 TRBV4-3 CASSQGGQGLETQYF TGCGCCAGCAGCCAAGGGGGACAGGGTTTGGAGACCCAGTACTTC
TRBD2 NA TRBJ2-5 TRBV2 CASISGGSWKTQYF TGTGCCAGCATTTCTGGCGGGAGTTGGAAGACCCAGTACTTC
NA NA TRBJ2-3 TRBV28 CASITPGVGDTQYF TGTGCCAGCATCACTCCGGGGGTGGGGGATACGCAGTATTTT
TRBD1 NA TRBJ2-1 TRBV2 CASSELTGYEQFF TGTGCCAGCAGTGAACTGACAGGGTATGAGCAGTTCTTC
TRBD1 NA TRBJ2-3 TRBV6-2/TRBV6-3 CASSYRGRTDTQYF TGTGCCAGCAGTTACAGGGGGCGCACAGATACGCAGTATTTT
TRBD2 NA TRBJ2-1 TRBV24-1 CATSVAGVSNEQFF TGTGCCACCAGTGTAGCGGGAGTTTCCAATGAGCAGTTCTTC
NA NA TRBJ1-1 TRBV18 CASSLPGQQNTEAFF TGTGCCAGCTCGCTCCCGGGACAACAGAACACTGAAGCTTTCTTT
NA NA TRBJ2-1 TRBV7-9 CASSSGGRSYNEQFF TGTGCCAGCAGCTCCGGGGGGCGCTCCTACAATGAGCAGTTCTTC
NA NA TRBJ1-1 TRBV18 CASSPPAKSVNTEAFF TGTGCCAGCTCACCACCCGCAAAGTCGGTGAACACTGAAGCTTTCTTT
NA NA TRBJ1-5 TRBV20-1 CSARRGDIDQPQHF TGCAGTGCTCGGAGAGGAGATATAGATCAGCCCCAGCATTTT
NA NA TRBJ2-2 TRBV9 CASSVAVYPNTGELFF TGTGCCAGCAGCGTAGCTGTATACCCGAACACCGGGGAGCTGTTTTTT
NA NA TRBJ2-4 TRBV5-1 CASSLEGRGAKNIQYF TGCGCCAGCAGCTTGGAGGGTCGTGGGGCCAAAAACATTCAGTACTTC
TRBD2 NA TRBJ2-5 TRBV29-1 CSVGWLASGQETQYF TGCAGCGTTGGATGGTTGGCTAGCGGACAAGAGACCCAGTACTTC
NA NA TRBJ2-6 TRBV23-1 CASSRHLSGANVLTF TGCGCCAGCAGTAGACACCTCTCTGGGGCCAACGTCCTGACTTTC
TRBD1 NA TRBJ2-4 TRBV2 CASSGQGPLNIQYF TGTGCCAGCAGTGGACAGGGCCCCTTAAACATTCAGTACTTC
NA few TRBJ1-5 TRBV11-2 CASSPQNNQPQHF TGTGCCAGCAGCCCCCAAAATAATCAGCCCCAGCATTTT
TRBD1 once TRBJ2-3 TRBV5-1 CASSLDRGTSTDTQYF TGCGCCAGCAGTCTCGACAGGGGGACGTCCACAGATACGCAGTATTTT
NA NA TRBJ1-2 TRBV6-2/TRBV6-3 CASSYSRDYGYTF TGTGCCAGCAGTTACTCGAGGGACTATGGCTACACCTTC
NA NA TRBJ2-5 TRBV14 CASSQGLGTETQYF TGTGCCAGCAGCCAAGGGCTCGGGACGGAGACCCAGTACTTC
NA NA TRBJ2-7 TRBV3-1 CASSQALGYEQYF TGTGCCAGCAGCCAAGCTCTGGGGTACGAGCAGTACTTC
TRBD1 NA TRBJ2-7 TRBV3-1 CAIRQGPEQYF TGTGCCATCCGACAGGGACCCGAGCAGTACTTC
NA NA TRBJ2-1 TRBV11-2 CASSLIRLHEQFF TGTGCCAGCAGCTTAATCCGCCTTCATGAGCAGTTCTTC
NA once TRBJ2-1 TRBV11-1 CASSLDEVGEQFF TGTGCCAGCAGCTTAGATGAAGTAGGTGAGCAGTTCTTC
NA once TRBJ2-4 TRBV20-1 CSAGPLDVHPIQYF TGCAGTGCTGGCCCTCTGGACGTTCATCCGATTCAGTACTTC
NA NA TRBJ2-1 TRBV10-3 CAISDRELQFF TGTGCCATCAGTGACCGGGAACTGCAGTTCTTC
NA NA TRBJ2-5 TRBV29-1 CSVDPRSQETQYF TGCAGCGTTGACCCCAGGAGCCAAGAGACCCAGTACTTC
TRBD2 NA TRBJ2-3 TRBV30 CATWGRRTAGGRTDTQYF TGTGCCACTTGGGGACGGCGGACGGCGGGAGGGCGGACAGATACGCAGTATTTT
NA NA TRBJ1-1 TRBV30 CAWGGEGGTEAFF TGTGCCTGGGGGGGTGAGGGAGGCACTGAAGCTTTCTTT
NA once TRBJ2-3 TRBV29-1 CSAELTSADTQYF TGCAGCGCCGAATTGACATCCGCAGATACGCAGTATTTT
TRBD2 NA TRBJ2-7 TRBV20-1 CSAITGTSGRANEQYF TGCAGTGCTATAACCGGGACTAGCGGGAGGGCCAACGAGCAGTACTTC
TRBD2 NA TRBJ2-7 TRBV5-1 CASSSFFGTSGSSSYEQYF TGCGCCAGCTCCTCGTTCTTCGGGACTAGCGGGAGTTCCTCCTACGAGCAGTACTTC
NA NA TRBJ2-7 TRBV29-1 CSVVKGGGYEQYF TGCAGCGTTGTGAAGGGCGGAGGCTACGAGCAGTACTTC
NA NA TRBJ1-3 TRBV29-1 CSVVAPGNTIYF TGCAGCGTTGTAGCCCCTGGAAACACCATATATTTT
NA NA TRBJ2-7 TRBV4-3 CASSHELIDSEQYF TGCGCCAGCAGCCACGAGCTGATCGACTCCGAGCAGTACTTC
TRBD1 NA TRBJ2-7 TRBV18 CASSGQGWEQYF TGTGCCAGCTCAGGACAGGGCTGGGAGCAGTACTTC
NA NA TRBJ2-7 TRBV5-6 CASSAPGPVYEQYF TGTGCCAGCAGCGCCCCAGGTCCCGTCTACGAGCAGTACTTC
NA NA TRBJ1-3 TRBV4-1 CASSLQVGSGNTIYF TGCGCCAGCAGCTTACAGGTTGGCTCTGGAAACACCATATATTTT
TRBD1 NA TRBJ2-3 TRBV7-7 CASSVTGGPTDTQYF TGTGCTAGCAGCGTGACAGGGGGCCCTACCGATACGCAGTATTTT
NA NA TRBJ2-5 TRBV9 CASSVDVSRPETQYF TGTGCCAGCAGCGTAGACGTCTCCCGACCAGAGACCCAGTACTTC
NA NA TRBJ1-6 TRBV3-1 CASSQGWGRNSPLHF TGTGCCAGCAGCCAAGGGTGGGGACGCAACTCACCCCTCCACTTT
TRBD2 once TRBJ2-7 TRBV20-1 CSARKAGSYEQYF TGCAGTGCTAGAAAAGCGGGATCGTACGAGCAGTACTTC
NA NA TRBJ2-3 TRBV30 CAWSTVDTQYF TGTGCCTGGAGTACTGTAGATACGCAGTATTTT
TRBD1 NA TRBJ2-1 TRBV20-1 CSASRTGAGEQFF TGCAGTGCTAGCCGAACAGGGGCCGGCGAGCAGTTCTTC
NA NA TRBJ2-5 TRBV20-1 CSARGGRETQYF TGCAGTGCTAGGGGGGGCCGAGAGACCCAGTACTTC
NA NA TRBJ2-5 TRBV2 CASRRQETQYF TGTGCCAGCAGGCGCCAAGAGACCCAGTACTTC